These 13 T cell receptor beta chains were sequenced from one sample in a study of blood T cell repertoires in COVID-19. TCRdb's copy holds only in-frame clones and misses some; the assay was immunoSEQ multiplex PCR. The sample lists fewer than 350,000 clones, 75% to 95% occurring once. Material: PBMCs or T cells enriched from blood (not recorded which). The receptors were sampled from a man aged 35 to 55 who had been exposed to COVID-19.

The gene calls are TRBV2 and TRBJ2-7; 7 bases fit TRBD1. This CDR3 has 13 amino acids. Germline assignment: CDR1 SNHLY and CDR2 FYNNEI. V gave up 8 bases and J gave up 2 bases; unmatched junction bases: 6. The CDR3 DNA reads TGTGCCAGCTCAAAGGACAGGACCTACGAGCAGTACTTC. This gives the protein CASSKDRTYEQYF. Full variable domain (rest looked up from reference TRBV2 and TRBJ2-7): EPEVTQTPSHQVTQMGQEVILRCVPISNHLYFYWYRQILGQKVEFLVSFYNNEISEKSEIFDDQFSVERPDGSNFTLKIRSTKLEDSAMYFCASSKDRTYEQYFGPGTRLTVT.

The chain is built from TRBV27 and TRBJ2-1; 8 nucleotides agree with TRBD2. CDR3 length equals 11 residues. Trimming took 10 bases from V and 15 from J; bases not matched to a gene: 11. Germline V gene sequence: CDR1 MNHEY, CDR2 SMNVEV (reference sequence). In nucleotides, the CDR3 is TGTGCCATCTACGTAGCGGGAACCCCGTTCTTC. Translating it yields CAIYVAGTPFF.

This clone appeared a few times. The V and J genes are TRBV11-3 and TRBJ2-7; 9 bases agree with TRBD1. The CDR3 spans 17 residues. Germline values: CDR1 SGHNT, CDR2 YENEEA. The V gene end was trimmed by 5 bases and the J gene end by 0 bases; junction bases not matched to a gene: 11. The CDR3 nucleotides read TGTGCCAGCAGCACCCGGGACAGGGCGATGAGCTCCTACGAGCAGTACTTC. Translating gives CASSTRDRAMSSYEQYF.

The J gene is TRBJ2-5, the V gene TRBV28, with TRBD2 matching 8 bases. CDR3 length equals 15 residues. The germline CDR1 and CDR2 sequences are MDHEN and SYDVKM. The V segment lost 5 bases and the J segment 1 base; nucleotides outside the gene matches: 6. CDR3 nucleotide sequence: TGTGCCAGCAGTCCCCCACGGGGGGGCCAAGAGACCCAGTACTTC. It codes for CASSPPRGGQETQYF.

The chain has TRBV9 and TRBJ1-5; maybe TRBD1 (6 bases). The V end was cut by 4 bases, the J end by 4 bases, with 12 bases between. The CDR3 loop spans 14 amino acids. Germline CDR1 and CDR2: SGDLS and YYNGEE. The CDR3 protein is CASSSDRLNQPQHF. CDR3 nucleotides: TGTGCCAGCAGCTCTGACAGGTTGAATCAGCCCCAGCATTTT.

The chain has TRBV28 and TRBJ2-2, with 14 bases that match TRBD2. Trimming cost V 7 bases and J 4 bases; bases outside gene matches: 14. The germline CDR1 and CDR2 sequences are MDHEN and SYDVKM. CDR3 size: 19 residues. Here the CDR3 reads CASIEPGLAGARSTGELFF. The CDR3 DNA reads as TGTGCCAGCATCGAACCGGGACTAGCGGGAGCTCGGAGCACCGGGGAGCTGTTTTTT.

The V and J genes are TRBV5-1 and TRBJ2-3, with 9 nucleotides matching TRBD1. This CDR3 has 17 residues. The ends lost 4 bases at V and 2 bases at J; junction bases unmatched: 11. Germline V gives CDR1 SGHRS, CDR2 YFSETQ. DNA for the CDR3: TGCGCCAGCAGCCGGCCCCTGACAGGGGGTATCACAGATACGCAGTATTTT. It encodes CASSRPLTGGITDTQYF. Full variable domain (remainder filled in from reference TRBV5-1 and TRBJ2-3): KAGVTQTPRYLIKTRGQQVTLSCSPISGHRSVSWYQQTPGQGLQFLFEYFSETQRNKGNFPGRFSGRQFSNSRSEMNVSTLELGDSALYLCASSRPLTGGITDTQYFGPGTRLTVL.

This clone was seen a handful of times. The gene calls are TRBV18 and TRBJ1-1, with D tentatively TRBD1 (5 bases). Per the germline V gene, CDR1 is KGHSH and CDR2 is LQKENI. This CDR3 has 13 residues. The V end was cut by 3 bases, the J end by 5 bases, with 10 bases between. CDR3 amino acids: CASSPRGGTEAFF. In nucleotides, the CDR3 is TGTGCCAGCTCACCTCGGGGGGGAACTGAAGCTTTCTTT.

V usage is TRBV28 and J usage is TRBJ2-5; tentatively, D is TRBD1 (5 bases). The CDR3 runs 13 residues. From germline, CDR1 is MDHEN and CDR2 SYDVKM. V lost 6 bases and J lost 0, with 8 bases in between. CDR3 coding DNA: TGTGCCAGCAGGCCGACAGACCAAGAGACCCAGTACTTC. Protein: CASRPTDQETQYF.

The CDR3 DNA follows: TGTGCCAGCATCTACAGGGGGGGACAGTTCACTGAAGCTTTCTTT. This encodes CASIYRGGQFTEAFF. This chain connects TRBV5-4 to TRBJ1-1; 8 bases are a match to TRBD1. The V and J ends lost 6 bases and 4 bases, in that order; junction bases with no gene match: 11. This CDR3 region has 15 residues. Germline CDR1 SGHNT, CDR2 YYREEE (reference sequence).

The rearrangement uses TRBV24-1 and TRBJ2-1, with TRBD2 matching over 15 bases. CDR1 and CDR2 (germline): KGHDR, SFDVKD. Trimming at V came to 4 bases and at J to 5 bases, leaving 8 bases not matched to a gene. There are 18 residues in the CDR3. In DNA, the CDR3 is TGTGCCACCAGTGAACCGGGACTAGCGGGAGGAACAAACAATGAGCAGTTCTTC. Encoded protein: CATSEPGLAGGTNNEQFF.

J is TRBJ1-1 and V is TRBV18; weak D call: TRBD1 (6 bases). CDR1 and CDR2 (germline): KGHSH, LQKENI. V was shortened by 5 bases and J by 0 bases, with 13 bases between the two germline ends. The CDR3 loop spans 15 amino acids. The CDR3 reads CASSSQDSMNTEAFF. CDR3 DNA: TGTGCCAGCTCATCGCAGGACAGCATGAACACTGAAGCTTTCTTT.

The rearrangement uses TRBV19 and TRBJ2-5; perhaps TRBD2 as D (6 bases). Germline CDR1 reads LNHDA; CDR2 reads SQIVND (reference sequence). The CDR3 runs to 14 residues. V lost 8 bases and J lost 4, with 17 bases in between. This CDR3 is CASGTPHRRETQYF. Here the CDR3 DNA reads TGTGCCAGTGGGACTCCCCACAGGCGAGAGACCCAGTACTTC.